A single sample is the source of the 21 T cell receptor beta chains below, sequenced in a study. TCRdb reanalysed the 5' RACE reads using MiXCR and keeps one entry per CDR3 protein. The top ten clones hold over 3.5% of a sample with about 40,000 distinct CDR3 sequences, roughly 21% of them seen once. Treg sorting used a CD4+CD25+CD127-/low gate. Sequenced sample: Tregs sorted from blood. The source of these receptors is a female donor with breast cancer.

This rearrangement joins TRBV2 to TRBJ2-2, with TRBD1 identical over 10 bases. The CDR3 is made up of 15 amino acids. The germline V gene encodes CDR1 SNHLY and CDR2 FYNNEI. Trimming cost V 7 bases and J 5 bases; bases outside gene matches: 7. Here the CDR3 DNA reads TGTGCCAGCACCGGGACAGGGGAACTTACCGGGGAGCTGTTTTTT. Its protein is CASTGTGELTGELFF.

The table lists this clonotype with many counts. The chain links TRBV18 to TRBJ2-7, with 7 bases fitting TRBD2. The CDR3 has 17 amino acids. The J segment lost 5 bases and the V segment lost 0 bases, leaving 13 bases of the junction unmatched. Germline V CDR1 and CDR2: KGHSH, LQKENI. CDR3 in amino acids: CASSPPNWEGKGNEQYF. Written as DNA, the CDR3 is TGTGCCAGCTCACCACCGAATTGGGAGGGGAAGGGAAACGAGCAGTACTTC.

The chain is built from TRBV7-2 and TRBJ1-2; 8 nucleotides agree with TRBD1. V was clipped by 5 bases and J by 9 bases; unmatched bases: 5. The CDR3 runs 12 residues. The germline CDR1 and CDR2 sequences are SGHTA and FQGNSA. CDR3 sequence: CASSPTGVSYTF. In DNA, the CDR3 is TGTGCCAGCAGCCCGACAGGGGTTAGCTACACCTTC. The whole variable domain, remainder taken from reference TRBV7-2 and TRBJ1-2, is GAGVSQSPSNKVTEKGKDVELRCDPISGHTALYWYRQSLGQGLEFLIYFQGNSAPDKSGLPSDRFSAERTGGSVSTLTIQRTQQEDSAVYLCASSPTGVSYTFGSGTRLTVV.

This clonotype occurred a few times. This chain's CDR3 is CASSHIGGTTEAFF. CDR3 coding DNA: TGCGCCAGCAGCCATATAGGTGGGACCACTGAAGCTTTCTTT. This sequence joins TRBV4-1 and TRBJ1-1, with TRBD1 as a possible D gene (5 bases). The length of the CDR3 is 14 residues. Germline CDR1 reads MGHRA; CDR2 reads YSYEKL. Trimming removed 3 bases at V and 4 bases at J, with 12 bases between.

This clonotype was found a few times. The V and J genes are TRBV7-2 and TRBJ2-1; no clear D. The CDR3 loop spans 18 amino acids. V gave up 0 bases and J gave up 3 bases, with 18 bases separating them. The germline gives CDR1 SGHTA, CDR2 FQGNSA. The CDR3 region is CASSLAWGLSGLYNEQFF. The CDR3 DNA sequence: TGTGCCAGCAGCTTAGCTTGGGGTTTGTCGGGCCTCTACAATGAGCAGTTCTTC.

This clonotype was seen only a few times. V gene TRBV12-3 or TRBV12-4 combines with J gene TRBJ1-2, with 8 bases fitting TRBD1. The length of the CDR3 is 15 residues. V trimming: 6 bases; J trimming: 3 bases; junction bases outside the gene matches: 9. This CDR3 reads CASRPMQGAHYGYTF. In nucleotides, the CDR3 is TGTGCCAGCAGACCCATGCAGGGGGCCCACTATGGCTACACCTTC.

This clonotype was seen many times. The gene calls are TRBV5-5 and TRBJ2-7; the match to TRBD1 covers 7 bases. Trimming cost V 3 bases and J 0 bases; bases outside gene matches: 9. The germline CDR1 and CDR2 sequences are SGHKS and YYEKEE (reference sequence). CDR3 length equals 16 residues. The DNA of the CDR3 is TGTGCCAGCAGCTCTTCCTTGGACAGGTTCTCCTACGAGCAGTACTTC. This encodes CASSSSLDRFSYEQYF.

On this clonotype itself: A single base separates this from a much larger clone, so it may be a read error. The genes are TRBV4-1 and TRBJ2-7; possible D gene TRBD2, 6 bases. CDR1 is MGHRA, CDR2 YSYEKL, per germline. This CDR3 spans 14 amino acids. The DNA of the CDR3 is TGCGCCAGCAGCCCTCGGGACTCAAGCTACGAGCAGTGCTTC. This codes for CASSPRDSSYEQCF.

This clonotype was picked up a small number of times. As DNA, the CDR3 is TGCGCCAGCAGCCAAATCCGCAGGCAGGCAGCTAATGAAAAACTGTTTTTT. Translation: CASSQIRRQAANEKLFF. V gene TRBV4-1 combines with J gene TRBJ1-4; D not resolved. CDR1 is MGHRA and CDR2 is YSYEKL in the germline V gene. V was pared by 2 bases and J by 3 bases, with 16 bases between. CDR3 length equals 17 residues.

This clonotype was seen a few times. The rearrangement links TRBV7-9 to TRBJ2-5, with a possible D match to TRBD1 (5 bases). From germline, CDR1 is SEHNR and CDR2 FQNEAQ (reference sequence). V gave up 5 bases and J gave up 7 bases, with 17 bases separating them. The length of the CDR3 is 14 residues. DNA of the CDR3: TGTGCCAGCAGCGGATACCTACCAAGGGGGACCCAGTACTTC. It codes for CASSGYLPRGTQYF.

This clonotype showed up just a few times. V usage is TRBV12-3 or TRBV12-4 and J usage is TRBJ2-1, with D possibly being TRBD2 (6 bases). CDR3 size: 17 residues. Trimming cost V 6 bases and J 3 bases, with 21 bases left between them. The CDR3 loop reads CASSSFFRDSSYNEQFF. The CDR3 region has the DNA TGTGCCAGCAGCTCTTTTTTTCGGGACTCCAGCTACAATGAGCAGTTCTTC.

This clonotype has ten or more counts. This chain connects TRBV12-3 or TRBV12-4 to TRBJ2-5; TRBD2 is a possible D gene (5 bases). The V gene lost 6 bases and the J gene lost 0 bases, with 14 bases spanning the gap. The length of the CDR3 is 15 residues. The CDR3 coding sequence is TGTGCCAGCAGCCCTATTTCCGGGAACCAAGAGACCCAGTACTTC. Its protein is CASSPISGNQETQYF.

CDR3 coding DNA: TGCAGCGTCCCCCGGGACAGGGGTCCAGATACGCAGTATTTT. Encoded protein: CSVPRDRGPDTQYF. This sequence joins TRBV29-1 and TRBJ2-3; the match to TRBD1 covers 10 bases. Germline-derived CDR1 and CDR2 are SQVTM and ANQGSEA. The CDR3 runs to 14 residues. V shed 6 bases, J shed 4 bases, and the junction held 7 bases outside the gene matches.

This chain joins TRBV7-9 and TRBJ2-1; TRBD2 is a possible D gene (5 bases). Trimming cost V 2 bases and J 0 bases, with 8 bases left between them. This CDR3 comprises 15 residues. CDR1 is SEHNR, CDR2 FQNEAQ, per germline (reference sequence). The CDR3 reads CASSLFRDSYNEQFF. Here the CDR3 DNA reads TGTGCCAGCAGCTTATTTCGGGACTCCTACAATGAGCAGTTCTTC.

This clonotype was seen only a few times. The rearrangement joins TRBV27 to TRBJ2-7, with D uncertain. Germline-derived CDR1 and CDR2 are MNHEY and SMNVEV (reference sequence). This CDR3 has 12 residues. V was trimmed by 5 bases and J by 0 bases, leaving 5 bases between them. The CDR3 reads CASSDHSYEQYF. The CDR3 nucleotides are TGTGCCAGCAGTGACCACTCCTACGAGCAGTACTTC.

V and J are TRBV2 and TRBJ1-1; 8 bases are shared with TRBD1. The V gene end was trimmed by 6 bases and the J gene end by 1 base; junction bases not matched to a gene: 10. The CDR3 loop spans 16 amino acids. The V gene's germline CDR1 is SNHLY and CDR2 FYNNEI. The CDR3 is CASSQSRTGKNTEAFF. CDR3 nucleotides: TGTGCCAGCAGCCAGTCCAGGACAGGGAAGAACACTGAAGCTTTCTTT.

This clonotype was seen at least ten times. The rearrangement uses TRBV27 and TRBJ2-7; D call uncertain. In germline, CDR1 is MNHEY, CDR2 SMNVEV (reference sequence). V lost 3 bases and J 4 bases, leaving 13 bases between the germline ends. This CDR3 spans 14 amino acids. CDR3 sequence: CASSLADGAYEQYF. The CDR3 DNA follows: TGTGCCAGCAGTTTGGCGGACGGAGCTTACGAGCAGTACTTC.

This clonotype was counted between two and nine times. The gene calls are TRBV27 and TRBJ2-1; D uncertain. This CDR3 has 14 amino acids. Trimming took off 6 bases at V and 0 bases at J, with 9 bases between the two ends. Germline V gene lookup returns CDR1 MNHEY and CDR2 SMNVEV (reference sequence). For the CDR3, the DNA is TGTGCCAGCAGCCAAGGCAACTCCTACAATGAGCAGTTCTTC. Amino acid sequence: CASSQGNSYNEQFF.

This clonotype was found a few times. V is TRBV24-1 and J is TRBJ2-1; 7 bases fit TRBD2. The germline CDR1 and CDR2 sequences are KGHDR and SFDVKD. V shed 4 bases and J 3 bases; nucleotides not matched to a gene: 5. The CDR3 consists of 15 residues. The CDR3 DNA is TGTGCCACCAGTGAGTCTAGCGGATACTACAATGAGCAGTTCTTC. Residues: CATSESSGYYNEQFF.

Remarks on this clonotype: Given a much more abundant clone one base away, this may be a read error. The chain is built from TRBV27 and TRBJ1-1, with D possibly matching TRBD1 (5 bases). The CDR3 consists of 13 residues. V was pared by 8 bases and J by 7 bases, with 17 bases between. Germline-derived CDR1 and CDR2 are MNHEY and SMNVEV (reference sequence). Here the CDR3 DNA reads TGTGCCAGCTGTATGTCAGGGTTCAGTGAAGCTTTCTTT. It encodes CASCMSGFSEAFF.

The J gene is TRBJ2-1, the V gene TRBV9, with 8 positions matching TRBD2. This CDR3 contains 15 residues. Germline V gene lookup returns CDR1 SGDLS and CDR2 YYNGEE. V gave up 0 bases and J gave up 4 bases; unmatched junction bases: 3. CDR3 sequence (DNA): TGTGCCAGCAGCGTAGGGGTAGCGGGGTACAATGAGCAGTTCTTC. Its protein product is CASSVGVAGYNEQFF.